These 8 T cell receptor beta chains came from one sample sequenced in a study of control samples from healthy donors and cancer patients. The table came from immunoSEQ multiplex PCR; TCRdb's copy has only in-frame clones and leaves some out. Found here are some 13,000 clones, approximately 77% of them singletons; the top ten hold 8.4%. Source material: formalin-fixed, paraffin-embedded tissue. Every receptor here comes from a male donor with melanoma.

The V gene is TRBV7-9, the J gene TRBJ2-2, with D perhaps given as TRBD1 or TRBD2 (6 bases each). The CDR3 extends over 17 amino acids. The germline V gene encodes CDR1 SEHNR and CDR2 FQNEAQ (reference sequence). Trimming left V 5 bases short and J 6 bases short, with 22 bases between. The chain's CDR3 is CASSLGTGKGGAGELFF. The CDR3 nucleotides are TGTGCCAGCAGCCTAGGCACAGGGAAGGGAGGTGCCGGGGAGCTGTTTTTT.

The chain carries TRBV7-9 and TRBJ2-2, with 14 positions matching TRBD2. V trimming: 5 bases; J trimming: 4 bases; junction bases outside the gene matches: 12. Germline CDR1 is SEHNR and CDR2 is FQNEAQ (reference sequence). The CDR3 is 19 amino acids. The DNA of the CDR3 is TGTGCCAGCAGCCACCGGACTAGCGGGGGGACCTCGAGCACCGGGGAGCTGTTTTTT. This encodes CASSHRTSGGTSSTGELFF.

This clone was observed once. The chain is built from TRBV6-2 or TRBV6-3 and TRBJ1-2; D unresolved. V was pared by 2 bases and J by 8 bases, with 6 bases between. This CDR3 has 11 amino acids. Germline CDR1 and CDR2: MNHEY and SVGEGT. CDR3 bases: TGTGCCAGCAGTTACCAAAGAGGCTACACCTTC. Protein: CASSYQRGYTF.

V and J are TRBV5-6 and TRBJ1-2, with 7 bases identical to TRBD1. The CDR3 length is 14 residues. From germline, CDR1 is SGHDT and CDR2 YYEEEE. With 4 bases clipped from V and 8 bases from J, the junction kept 11 bases outside the gene matches. The CDR3 coding sequence is TGTGCCAGCAGCACCATTCGGGACAGCAGAGGCTACACCTTC. It codes for CASSTIRDSRGYTF.

The CDR3, as DNA: TGTGCCAGCAGCCAAGCTTGGGGACACCAGTATGGCTACACCTTC. Amino acids: CASSQAWGHQYGYTF. The chain is built from TRBV3-1 (or the pseudogene TRBV3-2) and TRBJ1-2, with D tentatively TRBD1 (6 bases). V was pared by 1 base and J by 5 bases, with 14 bases between. From germline, CDR1 is LGHDT and CDR2 YNNKEL (reference sequence). The CDR3 extends over 15 amino acids.

As DNA, the CDR3 is TGCGCCAGCAGCCAAGATCGCGTTAGCCCGGATACGCAGTATTTT. It yields the protein CASSQDRVSPDTQYF. The rearrangement links TRBV4-3 to TRBJ2-3; D is ambiguous. V was clipped by 0 bases and J by 6 bases, with 13 bases between them. The CDR3 length is 15 residues. The germline CDR1 and CDR2 sequences are LGHNA and YSLEER.

The V gene is TRBV7-8, the J gene TRBJ1-2, with TRBD1 identical over 8 bases. The V gene end was trimmed by 4 bases and the J gene end by 3 bases; junction bases not matched to a gene: 7. The germline V gene has CDR1 SGHVS and CDR2 FQNEAQ. This CDR3 has 15 residues. CDR3 DNA sequence: TGTGCCAGCAGCTCACGGACAGGGTCCGACTATGGCTACACCTTC. The encoded protein is CASSSRTGSDYGYTF.

The chain recombines TRBV4-1 with TRBJ1-1; a possible D gene is TRBD1 (5 bases). Trimming took 4 bases from V and 1 from J, leaving 13 bases between them. In germline, CDR1 is MGHRA, CDR2 YSYEKL. This CDR3 spans 15 amino acids. The CDR3 region has the DNA TGCGCCAGCAGCCCCTTAACAACAGGGAACACTGAAGCTTTCTTT. This encodes CASSPLTTGNTEAFF.